This record covers a single T cell receptor (beta chain). Its antigen remains unidentified. A second PCR, run for about 7 to 11 cycles, used a sample-barcoded 5' primer plus a J-beta primer mix. TCRdb re-called the 5' RACE reads through MiXCR, storing one row per CDR3 protein. This sample carries approximately 490,000 distinct CDR3 sequences, around 24% of them seen once, and the ten largest clones take under 9%. This sample was taken from a study of blood T cells in healthy people across ages. Whole-study results and caveats: Calculation of diversity from one million T cells yielded estimates considered to be underestimates.

Donation came from healthy Caucasian individuals in Russia who were aged 6 to 90. In addition, the sample was reused for a study of T cells of mothers and their children. As that study records: Random nucleotides (2-4) and sample barcodes were added by the M1S primer used in the second PCR. Researchers report slightly higher, though non-significant, overlap in related mother-child pairs than in unrelated pairs.

The sequence derives from a boy younger than 18 in good health. Material: blood.

Written as DNA, the CDR3 is TGTGCCAGCAGTGAATCTGGGAGCTCCTACGAGCAGTACTTC. Its protein is CASSESGSSYEQYF. The chain links TRBV6-1 to TRBJ2-7; possible D gene TRBD2, 5 bases. The CDR3 runs 14 residues. V was pared by 2 bases and J by 0 bases, with 8 bases between. Germline CDR1 and CDR2: MNHNS and SASEGT.